The sequence of this T cell receptor (beta chain) was determined in a study of spatial heterogeneity in lung cancer. This clonotype was counted once. The junction differs from germline at one of its ends, possibly a read error. As for time point: sample taken at primary tumor resection. TCRdb recomputed calls from the 5' RACE reads with MiXCR, one row per CDR3 protein. The sample has around 87,000 distinct CDR3 sequences, around 12% seen once; the top ten hold 35% to 50%. Germline CDR1 is SGHTS and CDR2 is YDEGEE. The CDR3 length is 14 residues. The TCR sequence derives from a male donor with early-stage non-small cell lung cancer. The chain employs TRBV5-8 and TRBJ2-1; D perhaps matches TRBD2 (5 bases). This sample comprised PBMCs, obtained at surgery. CDR3 sequence reads: CVSILGLAYNEQFF. In DNA form, the CDR3 reads TGTGTCAGCATCTTAGGTCTAGCTTACAATGAGCAGTTCTTC.